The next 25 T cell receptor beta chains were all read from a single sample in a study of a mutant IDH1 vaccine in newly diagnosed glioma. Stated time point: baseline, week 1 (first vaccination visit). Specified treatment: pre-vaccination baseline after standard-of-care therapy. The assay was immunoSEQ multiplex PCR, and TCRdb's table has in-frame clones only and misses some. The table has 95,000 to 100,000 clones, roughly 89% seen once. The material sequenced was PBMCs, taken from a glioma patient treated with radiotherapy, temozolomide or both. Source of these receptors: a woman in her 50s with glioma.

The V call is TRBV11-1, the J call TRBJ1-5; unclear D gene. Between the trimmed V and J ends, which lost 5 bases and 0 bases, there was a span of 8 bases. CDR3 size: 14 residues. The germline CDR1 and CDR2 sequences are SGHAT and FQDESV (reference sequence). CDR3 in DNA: TGTGCCAGCAGCCCTAGCCCTAGCAATCAGCCCCAGCATTTT. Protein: CASSPSPSNQPQHF.

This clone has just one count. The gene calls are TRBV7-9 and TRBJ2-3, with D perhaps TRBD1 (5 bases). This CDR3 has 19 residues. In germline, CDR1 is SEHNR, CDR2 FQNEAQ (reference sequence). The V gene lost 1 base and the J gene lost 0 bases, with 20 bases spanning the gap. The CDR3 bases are TGTGCCAGCAGCTTAGTCCCCAGGGCATATTCTGCTAGCACAGATACGCAGTATTTT. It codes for CASSLVPRAYSASTDTQYF.

The CDR3 DNA reads as TGTGCCAGCAGTTATCACAGCACCTACGAGCAGTACTTC. It codes for CASSYHSTYEQYF. This sequence joins TRBV6-6 and TRBJ2-7; D uncertain. In germline, CDR1 is MNHNY, CDR2 SVGAGI (reference sequence). V was pared by 3 bases and J by 2 bases, with 8 bases between. The CDR3 has 13 residues.

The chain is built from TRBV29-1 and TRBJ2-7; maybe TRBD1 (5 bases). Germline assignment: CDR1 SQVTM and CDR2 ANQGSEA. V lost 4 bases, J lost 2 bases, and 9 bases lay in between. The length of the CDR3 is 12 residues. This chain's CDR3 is CSVGRGTYEQYF. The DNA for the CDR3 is TGCAGCGTTGGTAGGGGTACCTACGAGCAGTACTTC.

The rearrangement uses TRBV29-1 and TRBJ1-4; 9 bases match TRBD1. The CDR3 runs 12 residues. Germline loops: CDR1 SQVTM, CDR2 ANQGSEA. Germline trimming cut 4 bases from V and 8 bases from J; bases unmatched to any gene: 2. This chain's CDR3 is CSVGTGAEKLFF. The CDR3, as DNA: TGCAGCGTTGGGACAGGGGCCGAAAAACTGTTTTTT.

The CDR3 nucleotides read TGTGCCAGCAGGGGGGACTCCTACGAGCAGTACTTC. Its protein is CASRGDSYEQYF. The rearrangement uses TRBV2 and TRBJ2-7; D is possibly TRBD1 or TRBD2 (5 bases each). Germline values: CDR1 SNHLY, CDR2 FYNNEI. This CDR3 is built from 12 residues. V dropped 6 bases and J dropped 0 bases, with 6 bases sitting between them.

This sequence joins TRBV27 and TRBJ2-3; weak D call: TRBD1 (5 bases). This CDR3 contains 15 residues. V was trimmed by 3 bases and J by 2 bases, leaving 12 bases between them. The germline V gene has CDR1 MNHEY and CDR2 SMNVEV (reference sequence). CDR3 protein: CASSLIGAFTDTQYF. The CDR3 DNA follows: TGTGCCAGCAGTTTGATAGGGGCTTTCACAGATACGCAGTATTTT.

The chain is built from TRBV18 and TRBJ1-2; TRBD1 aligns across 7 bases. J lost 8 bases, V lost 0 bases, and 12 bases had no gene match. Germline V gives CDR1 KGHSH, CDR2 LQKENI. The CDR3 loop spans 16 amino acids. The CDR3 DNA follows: TGTGCCAGCTCACCACCTGGAGGGGGCGCGGCGGGAGGCTACACCTTC. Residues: CASSPPGGGAAGGYTF.

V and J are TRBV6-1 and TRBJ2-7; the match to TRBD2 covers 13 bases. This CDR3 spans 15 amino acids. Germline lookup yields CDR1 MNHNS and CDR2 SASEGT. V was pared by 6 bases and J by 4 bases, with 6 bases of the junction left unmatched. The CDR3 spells CASRTSGRSAYEQYF. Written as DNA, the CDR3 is TGTGCCAGCAGGACTAGCGGGAGGTCGGCTTACGAGCAGTACTTC.

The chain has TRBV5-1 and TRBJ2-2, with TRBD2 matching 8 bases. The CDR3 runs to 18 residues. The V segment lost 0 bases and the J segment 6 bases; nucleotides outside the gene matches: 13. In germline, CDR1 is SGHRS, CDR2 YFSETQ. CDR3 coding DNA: TGCGCCAGCAGCTTGGCCCGTACGGGAGGGCCGATCTCCGGGGAGCTGTTTTTT. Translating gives CASSLARTGGPISGELFF. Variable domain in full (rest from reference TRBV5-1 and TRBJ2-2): KAGVTQTPRYLIKTRGQQVTLSCSPISGHRSVSWYQQTPGQGLQFLFEYFSETQRNKGNFPGRFSGRQFSNSRSEMNVSTLELGDSALYLCASSLARTGGPISGELFFGEGSRLTVL.

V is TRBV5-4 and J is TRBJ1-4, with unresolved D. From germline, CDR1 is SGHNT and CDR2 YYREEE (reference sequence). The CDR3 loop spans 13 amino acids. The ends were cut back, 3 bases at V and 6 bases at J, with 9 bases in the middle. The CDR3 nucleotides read TGTGCCAGCAGCTCACGGCGGGATGAAAAACTGTTTTTT. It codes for CASSSRRDEKLFF.

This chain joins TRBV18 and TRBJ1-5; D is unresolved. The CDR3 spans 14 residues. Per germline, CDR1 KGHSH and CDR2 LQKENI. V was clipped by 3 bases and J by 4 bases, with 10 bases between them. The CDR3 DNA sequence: TGTGCCAGCTCACCGCGGCAAGATAATCAGCCCCAGCATTTT. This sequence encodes CASSPRQDNQPQHF.

CDR3 residues: CASSYGLGGRDGYTF. The CDR3 region has the DNA TGTGCCAGCAGTTACGGATTAGGGGGACGGGATGGCTACACCTTC. The chain joins TRBV6-5 to TRBJ1-2; D is perhaps TRBD1 (6 bases). Germline-derived CDR1 and CDR2 are MNHEY and SVGAGI. The V end lost 2 bases, the J end lost 6 bases, and 16 bases lay between the germline ends. The CDR3 consists of 15 residues.

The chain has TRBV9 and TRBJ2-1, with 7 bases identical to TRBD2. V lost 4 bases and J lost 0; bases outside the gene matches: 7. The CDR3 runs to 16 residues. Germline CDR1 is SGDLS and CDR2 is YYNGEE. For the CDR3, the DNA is TGTGCCAGCAGCCCTTTGGGGGGGAGCTCCTACAATGAGCAGTTCTTC. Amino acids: CASSPLGGSSYNEQFF.

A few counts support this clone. The CDR3 DNA is TGTGCCAGCAGTTTATTCGGGGGCGCCGATAATGAAAAACTGTTTTTT. This encodes CASSLFGGADNEKLFF. The rearrangement uses TRBV28 and TRBJ1-4; the D gene is possibly TRBD1 (6 bases). Trimming removed 1 base at V and 4 bases at J, with 13 bases between. Germline V gives CDR1 MDHEN, CDR2 SYDVKM. This CDR3 is built from 16 residues.

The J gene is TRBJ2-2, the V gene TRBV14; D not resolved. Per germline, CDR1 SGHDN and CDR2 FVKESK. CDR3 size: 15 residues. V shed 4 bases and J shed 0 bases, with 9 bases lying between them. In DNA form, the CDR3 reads TGTGCCAGCAGCCCGACGGATTCGAACACCGGGGAGCTGTTTTTT. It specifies CASSPTDSNTGELFF.

CDR3 loop: CSAILAESSYEQYF. The CDR3 DNA sequence: TGCAGCGCGATCCTAGCGGAGAGCTCCTACGAGCAGTACTTC. The chain uses TRBV29-1 and TRBJ2-7, with 7 bases that match TRBD2. The CDR3 totals 14 residues. CDR1 SQVTM and CDR2 ANQGSEA come from the germline V gene. V lost 7 bases to trimming and J lost 0 bases; unmatched junction nucleotides: 9.

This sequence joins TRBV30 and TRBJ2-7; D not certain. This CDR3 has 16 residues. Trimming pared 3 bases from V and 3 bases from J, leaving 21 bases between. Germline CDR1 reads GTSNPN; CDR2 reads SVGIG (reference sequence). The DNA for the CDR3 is TGTGCCTGGAGAGGCCCCAGAGGTGCATACCACTACGAGCAGTACTTC. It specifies CAWRGPRGAYHYEQYF.

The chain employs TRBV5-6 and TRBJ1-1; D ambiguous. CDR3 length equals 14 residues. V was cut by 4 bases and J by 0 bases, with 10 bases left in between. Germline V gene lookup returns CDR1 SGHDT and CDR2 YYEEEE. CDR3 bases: TGTGCCAGCAGCCCCCTTCAGGTGAACACTGAAGCTTTCTTT. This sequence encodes CASSPLQVNTEAFF.

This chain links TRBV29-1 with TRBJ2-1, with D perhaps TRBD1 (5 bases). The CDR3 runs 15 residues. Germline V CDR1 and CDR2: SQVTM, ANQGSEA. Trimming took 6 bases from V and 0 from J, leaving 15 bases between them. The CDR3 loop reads CSVGPRLGSYNEQFF. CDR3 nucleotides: TGCAGCGTGGGGCCCAGGCTTGGCTCCTACAATGAGCAGTTCTTC.

The CDR3 nucleotides are TGTGCCAGCAGCCGACAGGGTTTTACCGGGGAGCTGTTTTTT. Translation gives CASSRQGFTGELFF. V and J are TRBV11-1 and TRBJ2-2; 7 bases fit TRBD1. The germline gives CDR1 SGHAT, CDR2 FQDESV (reference sequence). With V trimmed by 5 bases and J by 5 bases, 5 bases remained unmatched. The CDR3 extends over 14 amino acids.

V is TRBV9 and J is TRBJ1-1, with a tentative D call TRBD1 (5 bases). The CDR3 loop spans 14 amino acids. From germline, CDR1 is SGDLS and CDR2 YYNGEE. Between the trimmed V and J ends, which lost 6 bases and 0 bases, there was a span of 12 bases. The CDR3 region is CASTRAGMNTEAFF. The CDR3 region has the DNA TGTGCCAGCACCCGGGCAGGGATGAACACTGAAGCTTTCTTT. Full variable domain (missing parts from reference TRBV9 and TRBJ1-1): DSGVTQTPKHLITATGQRVTLRCSPRSGDLSVYWYQQSLDQGLQFLIQYYNGEERAKGNILERFSAQQFPDLHSELNLSSLELGDSALYFCASTRAGMNTEAFFGQGTRLTVV.

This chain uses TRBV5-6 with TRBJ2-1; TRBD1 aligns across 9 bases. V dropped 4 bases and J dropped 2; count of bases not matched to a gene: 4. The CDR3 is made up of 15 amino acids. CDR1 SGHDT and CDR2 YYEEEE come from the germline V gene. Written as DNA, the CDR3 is TGTGCCAGCAGCGGGCGGGACAGGGCCTACAATGAGCAGTTCTTC. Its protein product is CASSGRDRAYNEQFF.

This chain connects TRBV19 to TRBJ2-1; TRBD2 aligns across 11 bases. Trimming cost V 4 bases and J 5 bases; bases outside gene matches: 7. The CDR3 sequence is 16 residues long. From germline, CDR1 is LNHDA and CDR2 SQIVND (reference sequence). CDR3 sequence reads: CASSSPTSGNNNEQFF. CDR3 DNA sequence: TGTGCCAGTAGTAGCCCGACTAGCGGGAACAACAATGAGCAGTTCTTC.

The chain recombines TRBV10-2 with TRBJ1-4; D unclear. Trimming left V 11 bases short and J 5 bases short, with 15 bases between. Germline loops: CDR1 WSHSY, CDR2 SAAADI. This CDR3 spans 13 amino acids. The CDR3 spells CASLRALNEKLFF. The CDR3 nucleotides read TGCGCCTCCCTCCGCGCCCTCAATGAAAAACTGTTTTTT.